The 14 T cell receptor beta chains in this list originate from one sample, sequenced in a study of shared clonotypes between healthy human individuals. The naive CD8 fraction comprised CD45RO-negative cells positively selected for CCR7 and excluded terminally differentiated effector memory CD45RA+ cells. The table came from immunoSEQ multiplex PCR; TCRdb's copy has only in-frame clones and leaves some out. This sample has hundreds of thousands of clones, with roughly 95% found just once. Input material: naive CD8+ T cells sorted from blood. These receptors were collected from a woman under 40 in good health.

Note on this clone: Other DNA sequences in the same sample also yield this CDR3. The V and J genes are TRBV15 and TRBJ2-6; D is unresolved. The V gene's germline CDR1 is LNHNV and CDR2 YYDKDF (reference sequence). The CDR3 is 13 residues long. V lost 1 base to trimming and J lost 2 bases, with 0 bases between them. In DNA, the CDR3 is TGTGCCACCAGCAGAGCTGGGGCCAACGTCCTGACTTTC. This encodes CATSRAGANVLTF.

This clone has a single count. The genes are TRBV6-1 and TRBJ2-3, with D possibly TRBD1 on 5 matching bases. Trimming removed 6 bases at V and 3 bases at J, with 16 bases between. Germline V gives CDR1 MNHNS, CDR2 SASEGT. There are 15 residues in the CDR3. The CDR3 loop is CASRQAISPTDTQYF. The DNA of the CDR3 is TGTGCCAGCAGACAGGCGATCTCCCCGACAGATACGCAGTATTTT.

This sequence joins TRBV6-6 and TRBJ2-5; no clear D. The tail of the sequence fits TRBJ2-7 better, so the J call may be wrong. Germline lookup yields CDR1 MNHNY and CDR2 SVGAGI (reference sequence). The CDR3 spans 15 residues. The CDR3 reads CASSYSRLAVYEQYF. DNA of the CDR3: TGTGCCAGCAGTTACTCGCGGCTTGCTGTATACGAGCAGTACTTC.

The chain uses TRBV6-1 and TRBJ2-7; 8 positions agree with TRBD2. Germline loops: CDR1 MNHNS, CDR2 SASEGT. V shed 5 bases and J 6 bases; nucleotides not matched to a gene: 12. The CDR3 contains 15 residues. CDR3 in DNA: TGTGCCAGCAGTCCTAGGGACTTCGCGGGAGGCGAGCAGTACTTC. This codes for CASSPRDFAGGEQYF.

The gene calls are TRBV7-8 and TRBJ1-1; D is uncertain. The CDR3 extends over 15 amino acids. Germline-derived CDR1 and CDR2 are SGHVS and FQNEAQ. Trimming removed 5 bases at V and 0 bases at J, with 13 bases between. CDR3 region: CASSARVYMNTEAFF. The CDR3 region has the DNA TGTGCCAGCAGCGCAAGGGTGTACATGAACACTGAAGCTTTCTTT.

The chain carries TRBV7-3 and TRBJ2-5; D not resolved. The CDR3 extends over 15 amino acids. The germline CDR1 and CDR2 sequences are SGHTA and FQGTGA. The germline V and J ends were trimmed by 0 bases and 2 bases, with 10 bases remaining between them. The CDR3 here is CASSLTSWEQETQYF. CDR3 DNA sequence: TGTGCCAGCAGCTTAACTAGCTGGGAACAAGAGACCCAGTACTTC.

This clone was counted between two and nine times. The chain couples TRBV11-2 to TRBJ2-1, with 13 bases lining up with TRBD2. J lost 10 bases, V lost 0 bases, and 9 bases had no gene match. This CDR3 is built from 17 residues. CDR1 and CDR2 (germline): SGHAT, FQNNGV. The CDR3, as DNA: TGTGCCAGCAGCTTAGATCCCAGGACTAGCGGGAGTAAGGAGCAGTTCTTC. Amino acid sequence: CASSLDPRTSGSKEQFF.

The chain couples TRBV6-4 to TRBJ1-2; no reliable D call. The CDR3 length is 13 residues. The germline V gene has CDR1 MRHNA and CDR2 SNTAGT. V was pared by 3 bases and J by 5 bases, with 10 bases between. The CDR3 protein is CASSEVGRYGYTF. In DNA, the CDR3 is TGTGCCAGCAGTGAAGTCGGTAGATATGGCTACACCTTC.

The rearrangement joins TRBV15 to TRBJ2-7; 7 nucleotides align to TRBD1. Germline lookup yields CDR1 LNHNV and CDR2 YYDKDF (reference sequence). The CDR3 runs to 13 residues. V shed 5 bases and J 3 bases; nucleotides not matched to a gene: 4. The DNA for the CDR3 is TGTGCCACCAGCGGGGACAGTCACTACGAGCAGTACTTC. Protein product: CATSGDSHYEQYF.

This clone was counted a single time. Written as DNA, the CDR3 is TGTGCCAGCAGTACGGTGGCCCTCTACCTGACTGAAGCTTTCTTT. Translating it yields CASSTVALYLTEAFF. This rearrangement joins TRBV27 to TRBJ1-1; D is undetermined. Trimming took 5 bases from V and 5 from J, leaving 18 bases between them. Germline CDR1 is MNHEY and CDR2 is SMNVEV (reference sequence). This CDR3 is built from 15 residues.

The chain combines TRBV7-3 with TRBJ2-7, with D perhaps given as TRBD1 or TRBD2 (5 bases each). Trimming took off 5 bases at V and 4 bases at J, with 12 bases between the two ends. Germline V CDR1 and CDR2: SGHTA, FQGTGA. The CDR3 runs 13 residues. The CDR3 DNA follows: TGTGCCAGCAGCCCGGGACCTGCTTACGAGCAGTACTTC. It specifies CASSPGPAYEQYF.

The chain recombines TRBV28 with TRBJ1-2; 7 bases align to TRBD1. J lost 7 bases, V lost 3 bases, and 8 bases had no gene match. From germline, CDR1 is MDHEN and CDR2 SYDVKM. The CDR3 has 14 residues. CDR3 sequence (DNA): TGTGCCAGCAGTTTTGTGGGAGGGGGCGGTGGCTACACCTTC. It specifies CASSFVGGGGGYTF.

The V gene is TRBV7-9, the J gene TRBJ2-5; maybe TRBD2 (5 bases). V was trimmed by 1 base and J by 2 bases, leaving 8 bases between them. CDR1 SEHNR and CDR2 FQNEAQ come from the germline V gene (reference sequence). The CDR3 length is 14 residues. The CDR3 reads CASSLVSGQETQYF. The CDR3 coding sequence is TGTGCCAGCAGCTTAGTAAGCGGACAAGAGACCCAGTACTTC.

The rearrangement links TRBV27 to TRBJ2-7, with TRBD1 identical over 7 bases. The CDR3 covers 16 residues. J was trimmed by 2 bases and V by 7 bases; bases with no gene match: 14. Per the germline V gene, CDR1 is MNHEY and CDR2 is SMNVEV (reference sequence). CDR3 sequence reads: CASTPSTGQLTYEQYF. The CDR3 nucleotides are TGTGCCAGCACCCCTTCAACGGGACAGCTAACCTACGAGCAGTACTTC.